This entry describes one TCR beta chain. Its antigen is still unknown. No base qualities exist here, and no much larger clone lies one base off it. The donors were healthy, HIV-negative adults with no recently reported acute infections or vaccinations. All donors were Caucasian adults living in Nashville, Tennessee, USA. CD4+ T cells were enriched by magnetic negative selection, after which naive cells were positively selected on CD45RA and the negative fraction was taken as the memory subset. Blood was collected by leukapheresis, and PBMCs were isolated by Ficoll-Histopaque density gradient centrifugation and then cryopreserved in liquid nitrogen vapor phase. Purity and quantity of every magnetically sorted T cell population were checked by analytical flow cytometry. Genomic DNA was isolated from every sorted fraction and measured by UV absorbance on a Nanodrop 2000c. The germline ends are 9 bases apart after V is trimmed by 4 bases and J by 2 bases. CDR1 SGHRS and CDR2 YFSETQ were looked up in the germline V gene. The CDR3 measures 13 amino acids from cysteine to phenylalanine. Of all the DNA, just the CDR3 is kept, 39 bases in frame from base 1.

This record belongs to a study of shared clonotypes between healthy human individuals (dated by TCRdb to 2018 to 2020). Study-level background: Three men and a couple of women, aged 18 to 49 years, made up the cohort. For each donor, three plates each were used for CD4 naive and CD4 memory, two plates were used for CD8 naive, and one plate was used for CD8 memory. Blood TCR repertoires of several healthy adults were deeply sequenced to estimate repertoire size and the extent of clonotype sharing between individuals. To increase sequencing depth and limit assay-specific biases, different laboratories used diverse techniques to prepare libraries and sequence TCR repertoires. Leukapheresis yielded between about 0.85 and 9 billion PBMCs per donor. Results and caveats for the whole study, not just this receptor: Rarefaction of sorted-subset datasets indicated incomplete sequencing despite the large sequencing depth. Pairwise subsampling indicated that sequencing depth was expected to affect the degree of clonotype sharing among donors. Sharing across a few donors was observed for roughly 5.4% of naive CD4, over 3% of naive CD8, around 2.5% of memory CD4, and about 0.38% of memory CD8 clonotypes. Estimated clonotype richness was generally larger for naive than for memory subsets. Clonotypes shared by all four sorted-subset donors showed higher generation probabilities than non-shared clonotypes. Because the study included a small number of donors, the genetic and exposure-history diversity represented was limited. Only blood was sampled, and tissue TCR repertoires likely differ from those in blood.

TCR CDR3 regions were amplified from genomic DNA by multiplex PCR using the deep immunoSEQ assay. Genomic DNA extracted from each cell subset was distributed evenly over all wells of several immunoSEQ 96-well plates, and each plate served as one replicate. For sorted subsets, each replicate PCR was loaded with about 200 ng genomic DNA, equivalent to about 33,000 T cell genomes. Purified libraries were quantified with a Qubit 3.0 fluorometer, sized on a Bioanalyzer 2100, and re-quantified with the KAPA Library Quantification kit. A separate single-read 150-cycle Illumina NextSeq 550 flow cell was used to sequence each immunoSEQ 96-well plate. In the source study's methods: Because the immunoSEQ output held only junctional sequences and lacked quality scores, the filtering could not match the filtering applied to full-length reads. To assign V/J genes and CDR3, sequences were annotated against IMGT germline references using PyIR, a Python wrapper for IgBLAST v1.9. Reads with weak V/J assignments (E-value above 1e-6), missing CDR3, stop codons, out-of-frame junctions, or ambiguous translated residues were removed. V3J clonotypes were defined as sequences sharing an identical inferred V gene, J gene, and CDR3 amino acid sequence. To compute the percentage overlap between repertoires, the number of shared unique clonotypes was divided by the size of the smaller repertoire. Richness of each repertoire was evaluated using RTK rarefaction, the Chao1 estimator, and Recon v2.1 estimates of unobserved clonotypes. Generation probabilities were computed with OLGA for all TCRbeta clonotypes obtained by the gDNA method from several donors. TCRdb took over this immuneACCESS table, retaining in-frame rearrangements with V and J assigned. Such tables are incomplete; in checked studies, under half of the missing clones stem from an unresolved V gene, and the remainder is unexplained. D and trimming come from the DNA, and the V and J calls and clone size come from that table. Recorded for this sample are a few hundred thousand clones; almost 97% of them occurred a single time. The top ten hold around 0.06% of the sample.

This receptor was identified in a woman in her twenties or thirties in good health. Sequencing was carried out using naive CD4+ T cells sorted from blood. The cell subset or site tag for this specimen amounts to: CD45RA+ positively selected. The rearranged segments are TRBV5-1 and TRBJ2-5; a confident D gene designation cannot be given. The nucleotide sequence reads TGCGCCAGCAGCAGAAGGATGCAAGAGACCCAGTACTTC. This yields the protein CASSRRMQETQYF.